The entry below gives a single TCR beta chain sequence along with its context. Its antigen remains unidentified. This specimen belongs to a study of human T cells and chemical hapten exposure. Regarding the study as a whole: DPC sensitization produced no change in TCRs with frequency above 1 in 1000.

This CDR3 spans 17 amino acids. V was pared by 1 base and J by 2 bases, with 8 bases of the junction left unmatched. The germline gives CDR1 SNHLY, CDR2 FYNNEI. During construction of the library, unique molecular identifiers were attached to individual cDNA molecules for quantitative, reproducible TCR counting. TCRdb recomputed calls from the RACE reads with MiXCR, one row per CDR3 protein. The sample consists of about 47,000 distinct CDR3 sequences, around 3.6% of them appearing once. Time point defined: healthy volunteer bleed at 6 weeks. Unfractionated whole blood was the source of the extracted total RNA.

Sample: whole blood. J is TRBJ2-5 and V is TRBV2; TRBD2 agrees at 9 bases. This receptor was obtained from a human donor in good health. Some clones in this sample may be carry-over from other donors' samples. This chain's CDR3 is CASSEEFLAGAQETQYF. CDR3 DNA sequence: TGTGCCAGCAGTGAAGAATTTTTAGCGGGGGCACAAGAGACCCAGTACTTC.